A selection of T cell receptor beta chains follows, all from one sample in a study of cytomegalovirus exposure and HLA in healthy donors. The protocol was immunoSEQ multiplex PCR, while the TCRdb copy is restricted to in-frame clones and leaves out a portion. This sample has some 180,000 clones, with around 80% found just once. Sequencing used PBMCs. The source is a man between 18 and 29 years old in good health and CMV-seronegative. The CDR3 runs from the conserved cysteine through the conserved F or W. A D gene is named only where the DNA matches it firmly.

>TRBV28|-|TRBJ1-2
CASSPTGTSPGYGYTF
>TRBV15|TRBD1|TRBJ1-1
CATSRAGQGTSRSNTEAFF
>TRBV30|-|TRBJ1-2
CAWSVGAGYTF
>TRBV4-1|-|TRBJ1-1
CASSLGELNTEAFF
>TRBV5-1|TRBD1|TRBJ2-1
CASSRTGETYNEQFF
>TRBV5-1|TRBD2|TRBJ2-7
CASSLDGRAFDEQYF
>TRBV11-2|-|TRBJ1-1
CASSLSGMNTEAFF
>TRBV12-5|-|TRBJ2-1
CASGLARVLPYNEQFF
>TRBV7-9|-|TRBJ1-1
CASSLSGIFGKFEAFF
>TRBV6-1|-|TRBJ2-6
CASSPLSSGANVLTF
>TRBV5-1|-|TRBJ2-5
CASSLLAGQETQYF
>TRBV6-1|-|TRBJ2-1
CASSEVSGPYNEQFF
>TRBV28|-|TRBJ2-1
CASSLYGGSRAGGSSYNEQFF
>TRBV30|-|TRBJ2-3
CAWTRRRADTQYF
>TRBV9|TRBD1|TRBJ1-2
CASSVGAGWGTGPGYTF
>TRBV28|-|TRBJ2-2
CASTPLGTAGGGELFF
>TRBV29-1|TRBD1|TRBJ2-7
CSVLRQGEAYEQYF
>TRBV19|TRBD1|TRBJ1-4
CASSKADRGVEKLFF
>TRBV28|-|TRBJ2-7
CASSSGQNYEQYF
>TRBV7-2|-|TRBJ1-5
CASSLSGIDQPQHF
>TRBV7-2|-|TRBJ2-3
CASSSPGLDTDTQYF
>TRBV19|TRBD1|TRBJ1-1
CASSRDRVNTEAFF
>TRBV6-5|-|TRBJ1-2
CASSYSTSPEYGYTF
>TRBV28|TRBD2|TRBJ2-4
CATRGEGQLAKNIQYF
>TRBV28|-|TRBJ2-1
CASSPSGAGLNYNEQFF
>TRBV5-4|-|TRBJ2-3
CASRPPGVTDTQYF
>TRBV7-2|-|TRBJ1-5
CASSLVRSQPQHF
>TRBV15|-|TRBJ2-6
CATSSRDLYSGANVLTF
>TRBV6-5|-|TRBJ2-1
CASSYMRGPYNEQFF
>TRBV7-3|TRBD2|TRBJ2-2
CASSARTSGVVGELFF
>TRBV5-1|TRBD1|TRBJ2-7
CASSLEGAEQYF
>TRBV6-6|-|TRBJ2-2
CASSGAGPGELFF
>TRBV7-3|-|TRBJ2-2
CASSFGGGPGELFF